The 25 T cell receptor beta chains reported below all come from one sample, sequenced in a study of blood T cell repertoires in COVID-19 (dated by TCRdb to the early 2020s). The receptor library was made with the immunoSEQ multiplex PCR assay. The clones in this table, taken by TCRdb from immuneACCESS, are in-frame only. Not every clone is retained; where verified, under half of the shortfall comes from an unresolved V gene, and the cause of the rest is unknown. This sample holds around 400,000 clones; about 90% were observed only once. In total, the top ten clones hold approximately 2.4% of the sample. Material: peripheral blood. The receptors were sampled from a woman in her fifties or sixties with COVID-19, enrolled during active disease.

The chain uses TRBV5-1 and TRBJ1-2, with 7 positions matching TRBD1. The CDR3 totals 14 residues. Looked up from germline, CDR1 is SGHRS and CDR2 is YFSETQ. With V trimmed by 1 base and J by 6 bases, 6 bases remained unmatched. This CDR3 reads CASSLSTGEHGYTF. CDR3 in DNA: TGCGCCAGCAGCTTGTCAACAGGGGAGCATGGCTACACCTTC. Using reference TRBV5-1 and TRBJ1-2 for the parts outside the CDR3, the full variable domain is KAGVTQTPRYLIKTRGQQVTLSCSPISGHRSVSWYQQTPGQGLQFLFEYFSETQRNKGNFPGRFSGRQFSNSRSEMNVSTLELGDSALYLCASSLSTGEHGYTFGSGTRLTVV.

This sequence joins TRBV6-6 and TRBJ2-5; a possible D gene is TRBD1 (5 bases). Trimming took off 6 bases at V and 5 bases at J, with 16 bases between the two ends. The germline CDR1 and CDR2 sequences are MNHNY and SVGAGI (reference sequence). CDR3 length: 14 amino acids. In DNA form, the CDR3 reads TGTGCCAGCAGGGGGCGGCAGGAATGGGAGACCCAGTACTTC. This translates into CASRGRQEWETQYF.

The chain joins TRBV21-1 to TRBJ1-5; TRBD1, the table's D call, lacks a check against the DNA. TRBV21-1 is tagged as a pseudogene. The CDR3 sequence is 16 residues long. The CDR3 here is CASSSGTVSCNQPQHF. As DNA, the CDR3 is TGTGCCAGCAGCAGCGGGACAGTTAGCTGCAATCAGCCCCAGCATTTT.

The chain links TRBV7-9 to TRBJ1-2; possibly TRBD1 for D (5 bases). Trimming removed 5 bases from V and 6 bases from J, with 19 bases in between. Germline assignment: CDR1 SEHNR and CDR2 FQNEAQ (reference sequence). This CDR3 has 15 residues. The CDR3: CASSLGKQATNGYTF. The DNA for the CDR3 is TGTGCCAGCAGCCTTGGGAAACAGGCCACTAATGGCTACACCTTC.

V is TRBV27 and J is TRBJ1-2; D possibly corresponds to TRBD1 (5 bases). The CDR3 sequence is 14 residues long. V was cut by 6 bases and J by 5 bases, with 16 bases left in between. Germline V gene lookup returns CDR1 MNHEY and CDR2 SMNVEV (reference sequence). CDR3 amino acids: CASSLGAGTYGYTF. The CDR3, as DNA: TGTGCCAGCAGCTTAGGGGCAGGAACATATGGCTACACCTTC.

This chain connects TRBV24-1 to TRBJ2-3; the D gene is possibly TRBD2 (5 bases). Germline CDR1 KGHDR, CDR2 SFDVKD. The V gene lost 3 bases and the J gene lost 7 bases, with 7 bases spanning the gap. CDR3 size: 12 residues. CDR3 sequence reads: CATSDAGHTQYF. The CDR3 region has the DNA TGTGCCACCAGTGATGCGGGTCATACGCAGTATTTT.

The chain uses TRBV5-1 and TRBJ1-2; unclear D gene. The CDR3 has 17 residues. From germline, CDR1 is SGHRS and CDR2 YFSETQ. Deletions cut 2 bases from V and 8 bases from J, with 25 bases between. In DNA form, the CDR3 reads TGCGCCAGCAGCTTAGGAGGACCCTTCTATTCCGTAGGGGGCTACACCTTC. Translation: CASSLGGPFYSVGGYTF.

The chain links TRBV10-2 to TRBJ2-7; no clear D gene. Germline CDR1 WSHSY, CDR2 SAAADI. This CDR3 contains 14 residues. V was clipped by 7 bases and J by 0 bases, with 13 bases between them. This CDR3 is CASKVGGSSYEQYF. The CDR3 DNA reads as TGCGCCAGCAAGGTCGGCGGAAGCTCCTACGAGCAGTACTTC.

The rearrangement uses TRBV19 and TRBJ1-4, with D unclear. Germline lookup yields CDR1 LNHDA and CDR2 SQIVND (reference sequence). This CDR3 is 14 amino acids long. V was clipped by 7 bases and J by 2 bases, with 11 bases between them. The CDR3 reads CASMRADTNEKLFF. In nucleotides, the CDR3 is TGTGCCAGTATGAGGGCAGACACTAATGAAAAACTGTTTTTT.

The chain couples TRBV5-4 to TRBJ1-1, with D perhaps TRBD1 (5 bases). The ends were cut back, 4 bases at V and 0 bases at J, with 13 bases in the middle. The CDR3 spans 15 residues. Germline CDR1 and CDR2: SGHNT and YYREEE (reference sequence). CDR3 bases: TGTGCCAGCAGCCGGGCAGGGCTCATGAACACTGAAGCTTTCTTT. Its translation is CASSRAGLMNTEAFF.

The rearrangement uses TRBV19 and TRBJ1-2, with 7 bases that match TRBD1. Germline trimming cut 6 bases from V and 5 bases from J; bases unmatched to any gene: 9. The CDR3 spans 14 residues. The germline gives CDR1 LNHDA, CDR2 SQIVND (reference sequence). DNA of the CDR3: TGTGCCAGTAGGGAACAGGGGTCCACTTATGGCTACACCTTC. It is translated as CASREQGSTYGYTF.

The chain recombines TRBV2 with TRBJ1-6; a possible D gene is TRBD1 (5 bases). V gave up 3 bases and J gave up 6 bases, with 9 bases separating them. The germline V gene has CDR1 SNHLY and CDR2 FYNNEI. The CDR3 runs to 14 residues. This CDR3 is CASSDLQANSPLHF. In DNA form, the CDR3 reads TGTGCCAGCAGTGACTTACAGGCTAATTCACCCCTCCACTTT. The complete variable domain, with remaining parts taken from reference TRBV2 and TRBJ1-6, reads EPEVTQTPSHQVTQMGQEVILRCVPISNHLYFYWYRQILGQKVEFLVSFYNNEISEKSEIFDDQFSVERPDGSNFTLKIRSTKLEDSAMYFCASSDLQANSPLHFGNGTRLTVT.

This clone was picked up one time. The rearrangement uses TRBV7-9 and TRBJ2-7; 9 bases fit TRBD1. CDR1 SEHNR and CDR2 FQNEAQ come from the germline V gene (reference sequence). With V trimmed by 5 bases and J by 6 bases, 20 bases remained unmatched. The CDR3 length is 18 residues. The CDR3 DNA sequence: TGTGCCAGCAGCCTAAGGGACAGGGTGGATGGCGGTTCTATCGAGCAGTACTTC. Translating gives CASSLRDRVDGGSIEQYF.

The V gene is TRBV6-5, the J gene TRBJ2-3, with a possible D match to TRBD2 (7 bases). Germline assignment: CDR1 MNHEY and CDR2 SVGAGI. The CDR3 sequence is 16 residues long. Trimming shortened V by 2 bases and J by 6 bases, and 18 bases separated the two germline ends. This CDR3 reads CASSYQAGAGGDTQYF. In nucleotides, the CDR3 is TGTGCCAGCAGTTACCAGGCGGGGGCCGGGGGGGATACGCAGTATTTT.

The CDR3 region has the DNA TGTGCCAGCAGCTTAGAGACAGCTGGAGATACGCAGTATTTT. Protein sequence: CASSLETAGDTQYF. The chain combines TRBV7-2 with TRBJ2-3; possibly TRBD1 for D (5 bases). The CDR3 is made up of 14 amino acids. CDR1 and CDR2 (germline): SGHTA, FQGNSA. V lost 1 base and J lost 5, with 10 bases in between.

V and J are TRBV12-3 or TRBV12-4 and TRBJ1-3, with D unresolved. V lost 3 bases and J 1 base, leaving 4 bases between the germline ends. This CDR3 spans 13 amino acids. CDR3 DNA: TGTGCCAGCAGTTTTCCTTCTGGAAACACCATATATTTT. Amino acid sequence: CASSFPSGNTIYF.

The count of this clone is one. In DNA form, the CDR3 reads TGTGCCAGCAGCTTTGACGGGGTGGGACTAGCGGTCCTCAGCTCCTACAATGAGCAGTTCTTC. Protein product: CASSFDGVGLAVLSSYNEQFF. This sequence joins TRBV12-1 and TRBJ2-1; TRBD2, the D gene given by the table, was not confirmed from the DNA. TRBV12-1 is a documented pseudogene. This CDR3 comprises 21 residues.

This chain uses TRBV5-1 with TRBJ2-5; 8 bases are shared with TRBD2. Germline V lookup: CDR1 SGHRS, CDR2 YFSETQ. The CDR3 has 14 amino acids. Unmatched junction bases numbered 7, after V lost 7 bases and J lost 2 bases. The CDR3 nucleotides read TGCGCCAGCGGGACGGGGGGGCCTCAAGAGACCCAGTACTTC. Its translation is CASGTGGPQETQYF.

This clone was picked up a small number of times. V usage is TRBV3-1 (or the pseudogene TRBV3-2) and J usage is TRBJ1-3; D possibly corresponds to TRBD1 (5 bases). The CDR3 length is 15 residues. Deletions cut 4 bases from V and 0 bases from J, with 10 bases between. CDR1 LGHDT and CDR2 YNNKEL come from the germline V gene (reference sequence). For the CDR3, the DNA is TGTGCCAGCAGCCTTAGACAGTCCTCTGGAAACACCATATATTTT. This codes for CASSLRQSSGNTIYF.

The chain uses TRBV9 and TRBJ2-2; D possibly corresponds to TRBD2 (5 bases). Germline V gene data show CDR1 as SGDLS and CDR2 as YYNGEE. V was shortened by 4 bases and J by 3 bases, with 13 bases between the two germline ends. The CDR3 is 15 residues long. The chain's CDR3 is CASSPSGGDTGELFF. The CDR3 nucleotides read TGTGCCAGCAGCCCTTCCGGAGGAGACACCGGGGAGCTGTTTTTT.

V usage is TRBV5-1 and J usage is TRBJ2-1; no clear D. The CDR3 runs to 15 residues. Germline CDR1 is SGHRS and CDR2 is YFSETQ. Trimming took off 3 bases at V and 4 bases at J, with 14 bases between the two ends. For the CDR3, the DNA is TGCGCCAGCAGCTCCCAAAACGTACAGTACAATGAGCAGTTCTTC. Amino acid sequence: CASSSQNVQYNEQFF.

This chain uses TRBV27 with TRBJ2-7; the match to TRBD1 covers 7 bases. CDR1 is MNHEY and CDR2 is SMNVEV in the germline V gene (reference sequence). The CDR3 is 12 amino acids. With V trimmed by 5 bases and J by 5 bases, 3 bases remained unmatched. The CDR3 sequence is CASSRQGHEQYF. CDR3 nucleotide sequence: TGTGCCAGCAGTCGACAGGGCCACGAGCAGTACTTC.

This chain joins TRBV4-2 and TRBJ1-2; 10 nucleotides line up with TRBD1. V was pared by 4 bases and J by 4 bases, with 9 bases of the junction left unmatched. Germline-derived CDR1 and CDR2 are LGHNA and YNFKEQ. The CDR3 totals 16 residues. Written as DNA, the CDR3 is TGTGCCAGCAGCCCAGAGCGACAGGGGGCTATCTATGGCTACACCTTC. Translating gives CASSPERQGAIYGYTF.

The V and J genes are TRBV7-8 and TRBJ1-1, with D maybe TRBD1 (5 bases). The germline CDR1 and CDR2 sequences are SGHVS and FQNEAQ. The V and J ends lost 2 bases and 4 bases respectively, with 14 bases between them. The CDR3 runs 15 residues. CDR3 protein: CASSLFTGGGTEAFF. For the CDR3, the DNA is TGTGCCAGCAGCTTATTTACAGGCGGCGGCACTGAAGCTTTCTTT.

The chain employs TRBV6-5 and TRBJ1-2, with TRBD1 matching over 8 bases. Germline CDR1 reads MNHEY; CDR2 reads SVGAGI. CDR3 length: 13 residues. After removal of 4 bases from V and 3 bases from J, the junction contained 1 base not matched to a gene. The CDR3 coding sequence is TGTGCCAGCAGTTCGGACAGGGACTATGGCTACACCTTC. Its translation is CASSSDRDYGYTF.